This T cell receptor (beta chain) was found in a study of T cells in women clearing cervical HPV infection. Across the study: Case blood was drawn when the lesion was first found; control blood after infection became undetectable.

The assay was immunoSEQ multiplex PCR, and TCRdb's table has in-frame clones only and misses some. This sample's clone table lists about 36,000 clones. MY09/MY11 PCR detected cervical HPV DNA; dot-blot assigned genotypes. Its frequency marks this clone as medium-sized. Its antigen remains unidentified. The read terminates 3 residues before the CDR3 end, so the remaining end is supplied by the germline J gene. Whole-study results and caveats: CIN3+ cases had significantly higher TCR repertoire richness than controls, but evenness did not differ.

Trimming took 1 base from V and 4 from J, leaving 10 bases between them. This CDR3 spans 15 amino acids. Looked up from germline, CDR1 is MNHNS and CDR2 is SASEGT. The sequence was obtained from a woman between 18 and 70 years old with a cervical HPV16 infection that either progressed to CIN3+ or cleared (not recorded which). The specimen sequenced was blood buffy coat. The V call is TRBV6-1, the J call TRBJ2-2; tentatively, D is TRBD1 (5 bases). CDR3 loop: CASSEGTRVTGELFF. The CDR3 DNA, read in part, is TGTGCCAGCAGTGAAGGGACACGGGTCACCGGGGAG.